This T cell receptor beta chain is drawn from a study of cytomegalovirus exposure and HLA in healthy donors. This CDR3 comprises 12 residues. Germline assignment: CDR1 SQVTM and CDR2 ANQGSEA. Trimming took 7 bases from V and 6 from J, leaving 12 bases between them. Each donor was nominally healthy when sampled (though unrecorded immune exposures were likely). 13 Jbeta primers and 60 Vbeta primers were used for the PCR. The data were produced by immunoSEQ multiplex PCR, yet TCRdb's version contains in-frame clones alone and is incomplete. The sample lists hundreds of thousands of clones, approximately 82% occurring once.

The chain carries TRBV29-1 and TRBJ1-4, with unresolved D. The receptor's source is a man aged 18 to 29 in good health and CMV-seronegative. The sample taken for sequencing was PBMCs. The CDR3 DNA follows: TGCAGCGCAAGCGGAAGGGATGAAAAACTGTTTTTT. Its translation: CSASGRDEKLFF.